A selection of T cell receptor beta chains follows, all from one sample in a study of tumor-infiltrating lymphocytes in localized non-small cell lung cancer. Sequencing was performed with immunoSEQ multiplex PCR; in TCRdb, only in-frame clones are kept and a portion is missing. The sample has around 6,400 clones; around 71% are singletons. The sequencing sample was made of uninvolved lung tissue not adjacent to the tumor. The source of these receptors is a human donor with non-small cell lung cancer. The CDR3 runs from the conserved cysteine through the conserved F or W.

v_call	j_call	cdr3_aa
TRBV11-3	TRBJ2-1	CASSQSPLAPNNEQFF
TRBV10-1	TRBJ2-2	CASSEPTGAGELFF
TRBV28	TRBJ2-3	CASNPLTGGSDTQYF
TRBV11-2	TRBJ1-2	CASSLDEQFGGYTF
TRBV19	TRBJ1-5	CASSTLFAGQPQHF
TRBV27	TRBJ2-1	CASSPAGQGGFYNEQFF
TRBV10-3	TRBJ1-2	CAISVGDRGQGYTF
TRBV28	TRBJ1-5	CASSFSGNQPQHF
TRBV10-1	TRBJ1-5	CASSENGQPQHF
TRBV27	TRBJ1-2	CASSAIGGYGYTF